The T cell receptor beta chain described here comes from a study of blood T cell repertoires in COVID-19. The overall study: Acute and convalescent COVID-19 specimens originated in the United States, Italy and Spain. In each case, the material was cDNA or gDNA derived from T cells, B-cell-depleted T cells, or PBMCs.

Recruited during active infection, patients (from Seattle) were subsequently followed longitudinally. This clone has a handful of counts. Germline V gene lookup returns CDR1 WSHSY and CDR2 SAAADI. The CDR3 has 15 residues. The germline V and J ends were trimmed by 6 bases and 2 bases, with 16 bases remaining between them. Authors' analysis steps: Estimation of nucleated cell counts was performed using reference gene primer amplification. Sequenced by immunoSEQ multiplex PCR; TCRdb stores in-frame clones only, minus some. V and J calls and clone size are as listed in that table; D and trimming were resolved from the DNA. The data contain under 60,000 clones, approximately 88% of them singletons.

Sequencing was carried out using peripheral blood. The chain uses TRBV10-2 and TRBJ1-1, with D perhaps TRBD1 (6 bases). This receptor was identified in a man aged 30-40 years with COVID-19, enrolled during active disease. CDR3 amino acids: CASRQGYNSNTEAFF. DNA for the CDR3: TGCGCCAGCAGACAGGGCTATAACTCAAACACTGAAGCTTTCTTT.